This T cell receptor (beta chain) is from a study of lymphopenia after photon versus proton radiotherapy. General study points: Post-nadir TCR diversity decline inversely tracked overall survival among those who died. Under photons, naive T cells and diversity fell while effector/memory populations rose. Post-nadir diversity loss with photons came from oligoclonal expansion, particularly CD8+ Temra cells.

The method was immunoSEQ multiplex PCR; TCRdb's version includes in-frame clones alone and lacks a portion of them. The table records about 26,000 clones, less than 90% of them present only once. This clone is medium-sized in the sample. Its target is unknown. The specimen comprised peripheral blood, sampled from a patient treated with photon-based radiotherapy. This receptor was obtained from a woman in her fifties or sixties with pancreatic cancer.

CDR3 sequence: CSVDPVDSGNTIYF. The CDR3 nucleotides are TGCAGCGTTGATCCAGTTGACTCTGGAAACACCATATATTTT. The chain is built from TRBV29-1 and TRBJ1-3; D is unresolved. Germline CDR1 SQVTM, CDR2 ANQGSEA. V shed 3 bases and J shed 0 bases, with 9 bases lying between them. This CDR3 spans 14 amino acids. The full variable domain, rest sourced from reference TRBV29-1 and TRBJ1-3, is SAVISQKPSRDICQRGTSLTIQCQVDSQVTMMFWYRQQPGQSLTLIATANQGSEATYESGFVIDKFPISRPNLTFSTLTVSNMSPEDSSIYLCSVDPVDSGNTIYFGEGSWLTVV.